The 12 T cell receptor beta chains given below trace back to one sample, sequenced in a study of blood T cell repertoires in COVID-19 (dated by TCRdb to 2019 to 2021). The library was generated by the immunoSEQ multiplex PCR assay. TCRdb limited this immuneACCESS table to in-frame rearrangements with V and J called. A share of clones is missing; checked studies link under half to unresolved V genes, and the rest is unexplained. This sample is represented by fewer than 250,000 clones; approximately 86% of them were singletons. The ten largest account for 3% to 4% of the sample. The source material was PBMCs or T cells enriched from blood (not recorded which). The receptors were gathered from a woman aged 40-49 years with acute COVID-19.

The V gene is TRBV28, the J gene TRBJ2-3, with TRBD2 matching 13 bases. Trimming took 11 bases from V and 3 from J; bases not matched to a gene: 8. Germline V gives CDR1 MDHEN, CDR2 SYDVKM. This CDR3 spans 15 amino acids. This CDR3 is CACGLAGEGTDTQYF. CDR3 DNA: TGTGCCTGCGGACTAGCGGGAGAGGGAACAGATACGCAGTATTTT.

This clone is medium-sized within its sample. This chain links TRBV6-1 with TRBJ2-7, with TRBD2 matching over 7 bases. J gave up 4 bases and V 1 base, and 7 bases lay outside the gene matches. The germline V gene has CDR1 MNHNS and CDR2 SASEGT. CDR3 size: 15 residues. The CDR3: CASSEEPAGAYEQYF. Written as DNA, the CDR3 is TGTGCCAGCAGTGAAGAACCTGCGGGAGCATACGAGCAGTACTTC.

The chain employs TRBV10-3 and TRBJ1-1; a weak D match, TRBD1 (6 bases). CDR1 ENHRY and CDR2 SYGVKD come from the germline V gene. The CDR3 is 14 residues long. Trimming stripped 4 bases from V and 5 bases from J, with 14 bases between. The CDR3 nucleotides read TGTGCCATCAGTGCATCCGGGGGGCCGACTGAAGCTTTCTTT. Protein product: CAISASGGPTEAFF.

The chain is built from TRBV25-1 and TRBJ2-1; perhaps TRBD2 as D (6 bases). V gave up 0 bases and J gave up 11 bases, with 14 bases separating them. The CDR3 is made up of 14 amino acids. CDR1 and CDR2 (germline): MGHDK, SYGVNS. CDR3 protein: CASSEYGRLTKQFF. CDR3 coding DNA: TGTGCCAGCAGTGAATATGGGAGGTTAACCAAGCAGTTCTTC.

The CDR3 region has the DNA TGTGCCAGTAGACCGCAAGCGGGATTGTACACAGATACGCAGTATTTT. Protein sequence: CASRPQAGLYTDTQYF. This chain joins TRBV19 and TRBJ2-3; TRBD2 aligns across 7 bases. The CDR3 extends over 16 amino acids. J lost 2 bases, V lost 6 bases, and 11 bases had no gene match. Germline CDR1 LNHDA, CDR2 SQIVND (reference sequence). The whole variable domain, filled in from reference TRBV19 and TRBJ2-3, reads DGGITQSPKYLFRKEGQNVTLSCEQNLNHDAMYWYRQDPGQGLRLIYYSQIVNDFQKGDIAEGYSVSREKKESFPLTVTSAQKNPTAFYLCASRPQAGLYTDTQYFGPGTRLTVL.

This clone appeared a few times. The rearrangement links TRBV19 to TRBJ1-6; TRBD1 matches at 8 bases. This CDR3 contains 14 residues. Germline CDR1 reads LNHDA; CDR2 reads SQIVND (reference sequence). J was trimmed by 7 bases and V by 4 bases; bases with no gene match: 3. The CDR3 sequence: CASSNWDRNSPLHF. The CDR3 nucleotides are TGTGCCAGTAGTAATTGGGACAGGAATTCACCCCTCCACTTT.

This rearrangement joins TRBV5-1 to TRBJ2-1, with 13 positions matching TRBD2. Germline-derived CDR1 and CDR2 are SGHRS and YFSETQ. V lost 0 bases, J lost 7 bases, and 10 bases stayed unmatched. The CDR3 consists of 18 residues. CDR3 sequence (DNA): TGCGCCAGCAGCTTGGCCCCCGGACTAGCGGGAGTACAGAATGAGCAGTTCTTC. It yields the protein CASSLAPGLAGVQNEQFF.

This clone was seen only a few times. This chain links TRBV19 with TRBJ2-5; 11 nucleotides agree with TRBD2. The CDR3 contains 17 residues. The J segment lost 0 bases and the V segment lost 2 bases, leaving 5 bases of the junction unmatched. In germline, CDR1 is LNHDA, CDR2 SQIVND (reference sequence). CDR3 amino acids: CASSIRSSGRYQETQYF. As DNA, the CDR3 is TGTGCCAGTAGTATACGGTCTAGCGGGAGGTACCAAGAGACCCAGTACTTC.

In this sample, this clone turned up a few times. V is TRBV6-5 and J is TRBJ1-5, with a weak D call TRBD1 (6 bases). V was trimmed by 6 bases and J by 5 bases, leaving 17 bases between them. This CDR3 region has 15 residues. The germline V gene has CDR1 MNHEY and CDR2 SVGAGI. CDR3 sequence (DNA): TGTGCCAGCAGCCAGGGGTCCTCGGGCTATCAGCCCCAGCATTTT. Translating it yields CASSQGSSGYQPQHF.

This chain connects TRBV4-2 to TRBJ2-1; 9 bases match TRBD2. Germline values: CDR1 LGHNA, CDR2 YNFKEQ. This CDR3 spans 15 amino acids. V trimming: 3 bases; J trimming: 8 bases; junction bases outside the gene matches: 8. CDR3: CASSQDPGTSYEQFF. The CDR3 DNA reads TGTGCCAGCAGCCAGGATCCCGGGACTAGCTATGAGCAGTTCTTC.

This rearrangement joins TRBV2 to TRBJ1-1; D is unresolved. The V gene's germline CDR1 is SNHLY and CDR2 FYNNEI. V was clipped by 8 bases and J by 2 bases, with 15 bases between them. This CDR3 is built from 14 residues. The CDR3 reads CASASRETNTEAFF. CDR3 bases: TGTGCCAGCGCCAGCCGGGAGACTAACACTGAAGCTTTCTTT.

The chain has TRBV5-1 and TRBJ2-3, with D perhaps matching TRBD1 (5 bases). The V gene's germline CDR1 is SGHRS and CDR2 YFSETQ. CDR3 length: 15 amino acids. Deletions cut 2 bases from V and 2 bases from J, with 12 bases between. CDR3 bases: TGCGCCAGCAGCTTCGCTGGGGCCCCCACAGATACGCAGTATTTT. It yields the protein CASSFAGAPTDTQYF.